What follows are 15 T cell receptor beta chains derived from one specimen sequenced in a study of T cells in women clearing cervical HPV infection. Measured with immunoSEQ multiplex PCR; TCRdb has only the in-frame clones, and not every one. The sample data list tens of thousands of clones. Sequenced material: blood buffy coat. Receptor source: a woman between 18 and 70 years old with a cervical HPV16 infection that either progressed to CIN3+ or cleared (not recorded which).

To note about this clone: The sequence runs out 3 residues before the end of the CDR3; the remainder is reconstructed from the germline J gene. The chain couples TRBV6-1 to TRBJ1-2, with D tentatively TRBD1 (6 bases). The CDR3 is made up of 13 amino acids. Germline CDR1 MNHNS, CDR2 SASEGT. CDR3 loop: CASSDLYREGYTF. The covered CDR3 bases are TGTGCCAGCAGTGACCTATACAGGGAGGGC.

Concerning this clone itself: The read falls 3 residues short of the CDR3 end, and the missing part is taken from the germline J gene. The V and J genes are TRBV20-1 and TRBJ2-1; 13 nucleotides line up with TRBD2. CDR3 length equals 15 residues. V was pared by 2 bases and J by 9 bases, with 7 bases of the junction left unmatched. CDR1 is DFQATT, CDR2 SNEGSKA, per germline (reference sequence). CDR3 in amino acids: CSARKTSGGLFEQFF. CDR3 DNA (partial): TGCAGTGCTAGAAAGACTAGCGGGGGGTTATTTGAG.

Comment on this clone: The CDR3 goes on 3 residues after the read ends, and that part is filled in from the germline J gene. V and J are TRBV9 and TRBJ2-5, with TRBD1 as a possible D gene (7 bases). This CDR3 region has 14 residues. Trimming shortened V by 3 bases and J by 1 base, and 10 bases separated the two germline ends. The germline gives CDR1 SGDLS, CDR2 YYNGEE. The chain's CDR3 is CASSGRDSQETQYF. The DNA read from the CDR3 is TGTGCCAGCAGCGGGCGGGACAGCCAAGAGACC. Drawing the rest from reference TRBV9 and TRBJ2-5, the complete variable domain is DSGVTQTPKHLITATGQRVTLRCSPRSGDLSVYWYQQSLDQGLQFLIQYYNGEERAKGNILERFSAQQFPDLHSELNLSSLELGDSALYFCASSGRDSQETQYFGPGTRLLVL.

On this clone itself: The read terminates 3 residues ahead of where the CDR3 ends, so the germline J gene completes it. The chain employs TRBV28 and TRBJ2-2; 7 bases are a match to TRBD1. The length of the CDR3 is 15 residues. The germline gives CDR1 MDHEN, CDR2 SYDVKM. V lost 6 bases, J lost 0 bases, and 4 bases stayed unmatched. The CDR3: CASSPDRANTGELFF. The part of the CDR3 DNA that was read is TGTGCCAGCAGCCCCGACAGGGCGAACACCGGGGAG.

As concerns this clone: The read terminates 3 residues ahead of where the CDR3 ends, so the germline J gene completes it. The rearrangement joins TRBV19 to TRBJ1-4, with D tentatively TRBD1 (5 bases). This CDR3 is 15 amino acids long. CDR1 and CDR2 (germline): LNHDA, SQIVND (reference sequence). CDR3 sequence reads: CASTWSFSGANVLFF. The covered CDR3 bases are TGTGCCAGCACGTGGAGTTTTTCTGGGGCCAACGTA.

Concerning this clone: Read sequence stops 3 residues before the CDR3 end, and the germline J gene provides the missing end. The chain uses TRBV6-1 and TRBJ1-2, with a tentative D call TRBD1 (5 bases). This CDR3 region has 13 residues. Germline assignment: CDR1 MNHNS and CDR2 SASEGT. CDR3 in amino acids: CASSDQGPYDYTF. The covered CDR3 bases are TGTGCCAGCAGTGACCAGGGTCCCTACGAC.

Regarding this clone: One end of the junction does not line up with germline, which may come from a read error. The CDR3 extends 3 residues past the end of the read, so its final part is completed from the germline J gene. Within the sample, other DNA sequences also encode this same CDR3. The chain has TRBV6-1 and TRBJ1-3, with TRBD1 identical over 7 bases. The germline V gene encodes CDR1 MNHNS and CDR2 SASEGT. The CDR3 consists of 16 residues. Partial CDR3 DNA: TGTGCCAGCAGTGAAGGAGGGGGCGCGGGGGGAAACACT. Protein sequence: CASSEGGGAGGNT. The entire CDR3 protein is CASSEGGGAGGNTIYF.

Incomplete CDR3 DNA: TGTGCCAGCAGTCTCAGCTTGGGACAGGGGGGTGAAAAA. It translates to CASSLSLGQGGEK. In full, the CDR3 reads CASSLSLGQGGEKLFF. The gene calls are TRBV12-3 or TRBV12-4 and TRBJ1-4, with 11 positions matching TRBD1. The read terminates 3 residues before the CDR3 end, so the remaining end is supplied by the germline J gene. V gave up 5 bases and J gave up 7 bases; unmatched junction bases: 9. The CDR3 contains 16 residues.

As to this clone: The CDR3 goes on 3 residues after the read ends, and that part is filled in from the germline J gene. V is TRBV10-3 and J is TRBJ2-3, with unresolved D. This CDR3 is 14 amino acids long. The germline V gene has CDR1 ENHRY and CDR2 SYGVKD. The CDR3 spells CAISESVGQETQYF. The covered CDR3 bases are TGTGCCATCAGTGAGTCGGTTGGGCAAGAGACG.

A word on this clone: The read falls 3 residues short of the CDR3 end, and the missing part is taken from the germline J gene. This sequence joins TRBV5-1 and TRBJ1-1; 8 nucleotides align to TRBD1. Per the germline V gene, CDR1 is SGHRS and CDR2 is YFSETQ. Germline trimming cut 3 bases from V and 5 bases from J; bases unmatched to any gene: 3. CDR3 length: 13 amino acids. The DNA read from the CDR3 is TGCGCCAGCAGCTCAGGACAGGGTACTGAA. Its protein product is CASSSGQGTE. In full, the CDR3 is CASSSGQGTEAFF.

Details on this clone: The read terminates 3 residues ahead of where the CDR3 ends, so the germline J gene completes it. V usage is TRBV10-3 and J usage is TRBJ2-7, with 13 bases matching TRBD2. The CDR3 is 15 residues long. V lost 6 bases to trimming and J lost 2 bases; unmatched junction nucleotides: 4. The germline V gene encodes CDR1 ENHRY and CDR2 SYGVKD. CDR3 region: CAISGLAGAPYEQYF. CDR3 DNA, as far as it was read: TGTGCCATCAGCGGACTAGCGGGGGCTCCCTACGAG.

With respect to this clone: Read sequence stops 3 residues before the CDR3 end, and the germline J gene provides the missing end. The chain employs TRBV4-2 and TRBJ2-3, with D maybe TRBD2 (7 bases). CDR1 LGHNA and CDR2 YNFKEQ come from the germline V gene. V was shortened by 1 base and J by 0 bases, with 11 bases between the two germline ends. The CDR3 loop spans 16 amino acids. The CDR3 is CASSQGAGASTDTQYF. The sequenced part of the CDR3 DNA is TGTGCCAGCAGCCAAGGGGCGGGGGCTAGCACAGATACG.

As regards this clone: From the germline J gene comes the end of the CDR3, since the read stops 3 residues before it. The V gene is TRBV7-9, the J gene TRBJ1-4; 7 nucleotides match TRBD1. The CDR3 has 14 amino acids. Germline-derived CDR1 and CDR2 are SEHNR and FQNEAQ (reference sequence). Unmatched junction bases numbered 5, after V lost 3 bases and J lost 7 bases. CDR3 DNA (partial): TGTGCCAGCAGCTTGACAGGGACGGGTGAAAAA. Protein product: CASSLTGTGEK. The entire CDR3 is CASSLTGTGEKLFF.

CDR3 amino acids: CASRHSLASNSYEQYF. CDR3 DNA (partial): TGCGCCAGCAGGCACTCACTAGCGTCCAACTCCTACGAG. The chain employs TRBV10-2 and TRBJ2-7; 7 bases match TRBD2. The read terminates 3 residues ahead of where the CDR3 ends, so the germline J gene completes it. Per the germline V gene, CDR1 is WSHSY and CDR2 is SAAADI. V dropped 6 bases and J dropped 0; count of bases not matched to a gene: 11. This CDR3 has 16 residues.

As for this clone: The read finishes 3 residues shy of the CDR3 end, and the germline J gene is used to complete it. The rearrangement uses TRBV19 and TRBJ2-1, with 7 bases matching TRBD2. This CDR3 is built from 14 residues. J was trimmed by 6 bases and V by 4 bases; bases with no gene match: 6. Germline loops: CDR1 LNHDA, CDR2 SQIVND (reference sequence). The sequenced CDR3 bases are TGTGCCAGTAGTAGGAGCGGGGTTCGCAATGAG. The encoded protein is CASSRSGVRNE. The full CDR3 reads CASSRSGVRNEQFF.